The 22 T cell receptor beta chains given below trace back to one sample, sequenced in a study of blood T cells in healthy people across ages. The authors ran a second PCR of about 6 to 11 cycles using a sample-barcoded 5' primer and a J-beta primer mix. MiXCR, applied by TCRdb to the 5' RACE reads, yields one record per CDR3 protein. This repertoire shows some 890,000 distinct CDR3 sequences, 25% to 30% found once; its top ten account for 10%. This same sample was also taken into another study, of T cells of mothers and their children.

Sequencing was performed on blood. These receptors were collected from a woman aged 40 to 50 in good health.

V and J are TRBV7-3 and TRBJ2-4; 9 bases agree with TRBD1. This CDR3 has 13 residues. Germline-derived CDR1 and CDR2 are SGHTA and FQGTGA. Trimming at V came to 5 bases and at J to 13 bases, leaving 9 bases not matched to a gene. CDR3 nucleotide sequence: TGTGCCAGCAGCGCGGGACAGGGAAACAAGCAGTACTTC. Protein: CASSAGQGNKQYF.

In its sample, this clonotype was seen a few times. The gene calls are TRBV20-1 and TRBJ2-6; D unclear. The CDR3 is 15 residues long. Germline-derived CDR1 and CDR2 are DFQATT and SNEGSKA (reference sequence). The V gene lost 0 bases and the J gene lost 0 bases, with 6 bases spanning the gap. The CDR3 bases are TGCAGTGCTAGAGATCCGCTCTCTGGGGCCAACGTCCTGACTTTC. This sequence encodes CSARDPLSGANVLTF.

This clonotype occurred a few times. V gene TRBV7-2 combines with J gene TRBJ1-4; 7 bases fit TRBD1. Germline V gene data show CDR1 as SGHTA and CDR2 as FQGNSA. The CDR3 sequence is 16 residues long. After removal of 5 bases from V and 8 bases from J, the junction contained 14 bases not matched to a gene. CDR3 in DNA: TGTGCCAGCAGCCTGAACGCCGGGACAGAGAGAGAAAAACTGTTTTTT. Its translation is CASSLNAGTEREKLFF.

V and J are TRBV19 and TRBJ1-1, with D maybe TRBD1 (6 bases). V was trimmed by 7 bases and J by 1 base, leaving 13 bases between them. The CDR3 is 14 amino acids. Germline CDR1 and CDR2: LNHDA and SQIVND (reference sequence). CDR3 coding DNA: TGTGCCAGTACCTTGGACAGATCGAACACTGAAGCTTTCTTT. Its translation: CASTLDRSNTEAFF. Drawing the rest from reference TRBV19 and TRBJ1-1, the complete variable domain is DGGITQSPKYLFRKEGQNVTLSCEQNLNHDAMYWYRQDPGQGLRLIYYSQIVNDFQKGDIAEGYSVSREKKESFPLTVTSAQKNPTAFYLCASTLDRSNTEAFFGQGTRLTVV.

The genes are TRBV28 and TRBJ2-7, with TRBD2 matching 10 bases. From germline, CDR1 is MDHEN and CDR2 SYDVKM. J was trimmed by 1 base and V by 2 bases; bases with no gene match: 2. The length of the CDR3 is 15 residues. The CDR3: CASSLILAGSYEQYF. CDR3 coding DNA: TGTGCCAGCAGTTTAATACTAGCGGGGTCCTACGAGCAGTACTTC.

The chain recombines TRBV28 with TRBJ2-2, with D perhaps matching TRBD2 (5 bases). The length of the CDR3 is 13 residues. The V and J ends lost 7 bases and 6 bases respectively, with 12 bases between them. Germline-derived CDR1 and CDR2 are MDHEN and SYDVKM. The CDR3 bases are TGTGCCAGCACCCGGGGTTGGTCCGGGGAGCTGTTTTTT. It yields the protein CASTRGWSGELFF.

V usage is TRBV7-8 and J usage is TRBJ2-1, with TRBD2 matching over 14 bases. The CDR3 totals 17 residues. V dropped 3 bases and J dropped 5; count of bases not matched to a gene: 6. Germline V lookup: CDR1 SGHVS, CDR2 FQNEAQ. The CDR3 DNA reads TGTGCCAGCAGCTTCCGACTAGCGGGGGGGCCGCACAATGAGCAGTTCTTC. Its translation: CASSFRLAGGPHNEQFF.

The V and J genes are TRBV20-1 and TRBJ2-5; D tentatively fits TRBD1 or TRBD2 (6 bases each). The ends were cut back, 2 bases at V and 0 bases at J, with 16 bases in the middle. CDR1 and CDR2 (germline): DFQATT, SNEGSKA (reference sequence). This CDR3 comprises 16 residues. The CDR3 is CSARWKGGWYQETQYF. The CDR3 DNA is TGCAGTGCTAGATGGAAGGGGGGCTGGTACCAAGAGACCCAGTACTTC.

This clonotype was detected a few times. The chain is built from TRBV12-3 or TRBV12-4 and TRBJ1-2; tentative D call: TRBD1 (5 bases). The CDR3 spans 16 residues. V gave up 3 bases and J gave up 0 bases, with 14 bases separating them. The CDR3 spells CASSFRPDKTNYGYTF. DNA for the CDR3: TGTGCCAGCAGTTTTCGGCCGGACAAGACTAACTATGGCTACACCTTC.

The table lists this clonotype with a few counts. The genes are TRBV13 and TRBJ2-7; D is uncertain. The J call may be faulty, since TRBJ2-5 better matches the DNA end. The germline CDR1 and CDR2 sequences are PRHDT and FYEKMQ (reference sequence). This CDR3 is built from 13 residues. The DNA of the CDR3 is TGTGCCAGCACCTTGGGTGGGGAAGAGACCCAGTACTTC. It specifies CASTLGGEETQYF.

This chain joins TRBV29-1 and TRBJ2-5, with D perhaps being TRBD1 or TRBD2 (5 bases each). The germline V gene has CDR1 SQVTM and CDR2 ANQGSEA. This CDR3 has 17 amino acids. The ends were cut back, 4 bases at V and 2 bases at J, with 23 bases in the middle. Here the CDR3 DNA reads TGCAGCGTTGTAAGGGGAGTAGGCAATTTCGGACAAGAGACCCAGTACTTC. Its translation: CSVVRGVGNFGQETQYF.

This clonotype was detected a few times. This rearrangement joins TRBV5-1 to TRBJ2-7; D gene uncertain. The V end was cut by 4 bases, the J end by 5 bases, with 13 bases between. Looked up from germline, CDR1 is SGHRS and CDR2 is YFSETQ. This CDR3 is built from 13 residues. This CDR3 is CASSLRSGDEQYF. Written as DNA, the CDR3 is TGCGCCAGCAGCCTCAGGTCCGGCGACGAGCAGTACTTC.

This clonotype was seen many times. The chain uses TRBV18 and TRBJ2-7, with 7 bases lining up with TRBD1. The V and J ends lost 1 base and 2 bases, in that order; junction bases with no gene match: 5. The V gene's germline CDR1 is KGHSH and CDR2 LQKENI. This CDR3 has 15 residues. CDR3 DNA: TGTGCCAGCTCACCACGTCAGGGACAGCCCTACGAGCAGTACTTC. Protein product: CASSPRQGQPYEQYF.

This clonotype appeared many times. The J gene is TRBJ1-2, the V gene TRBV20-1, with D possibly being TRBD1 (6 bases). The CDR3 totals 11 residues. Trimming took off 3 bases at V and 7 bases at J, with 9 bases between the two ends. Germline V lookup: CDR1 DFQATT, CDR2 SNEGSKA (reference sequence). CDR3 sequence reads: CSARGDTGYTF. CDR3 DNA: TGCAGTGCTAGGGGGGACACTGGCTACACCTTC.

This clonotype was picked up a small number of times. The rearrangement joins TRBV7-2 to TRBJ1-2; possible D gene TRBD1, 6 bases. With 2 bases removed from V and 9 bases from J, the gap between germline ends came to 10 bases. Germline V gene sequence: CDR1 SGHTA, CDR2 FQGNSA. The CDR3 covers 12 residues. This CDR3 is CASSLTGGRYTF. CDR3 nucleotides: TGTGCCAGCAGCTTAACTGGGGGCCGCTACACCTTC.

J is TRBJ2-4 and V is TRBV18, with unresolved D. Germline V CDR1 and CDR2: KGHSH, LQKENI. The V end lost 3 bases, the J end lost 13 bases, and 22 bases lay between the germline ends. The CDR3 extends over 15 amino acids. CDR3 nucleotides: TGTGCCAGCTCACCTCCCCGGTCAGGTCCCAATGAGCAGTACTTC. Its translation is CASSPPRSGPNEQYF.

On this clonotype: The junction shows a germline mismatch at one end, possibly a read error. The chain links TRBV6-5 to TRBJ2-7, with D possibly called TRBD1 or TRBD2 (5 bases each). The CDR3 is made up of 14 amino acids. The germline CDR1 and CDR2 sequences are MNHEY and SVGAGI. CDR3 DNA: TGTGCCAGCAGTTCGCAGGGTGTTAGGGACGGGCAGTACTTT. The encoded protein is CASSSQGVRDGQYF.

This clonotype was found many times. V gene TRBV29-1 combines with J gene TRBJ2-5; weak D call: TRBD2 (5 bases). CDR3 length: 16 residues. The germline V and J ends were trimmed by 1 base and 1 base, with 16 bases remaining between them. Germline V gives CDR1 SQVTM, CDR2 ANQGSEA. Here the CDR3 reads CSVEGESRNIQETQYF. The CDR3 nucleotides are TGCAGCGTTGAAGGGGAGTCAAGAAACATCCAAGAGACCCAGTACTTC.

There are a few counts of this clonotype. The chain has TRBV15 and TRBJ2-7; the D is unclear. CDR1 LNHNV and CDR2 YYDKDF come from the germline V gene (reference sequence). The V end was cut by 0 bases, the J end by 6 bases, with 9 bases between. The CDR3 contains 13 residues. CDR3 protein: CATSRDVGVEQYF. As DNA, the CDR3 is TGTGCCACCAGCAGAGATGTAGGTGTCGAGCAGTACTTC.

The J gene is TRBJ1-4, the V gene TRBV7-9; D not certain. The CDR3 runs to 14 residues. Trimming took off 5 bases at V and 1 base at J, with 8 bases between the two ends. Per germline, CDR1 SEHNR and CDR2 FQNEAQ (reference sequence). The CDR3 DNA reads TGTGCCAGCAGCCGGACGAGAACTAATGAAAAACTGTTTTTT. As protein: CASSRTRTNEKLFF. Filled out from reference TRBV7-9 and TRBJ1-4, the complete variable domain reads DTGVSQNPRHKITKRGQNVTFRCDPISEHNRLYWYRQTLGQGPEFLTYFQNEAQLEKSRLLSDRFSAERPKGSFSTLEIQRTEQGDSAMYLCASSRTRTNEKLFFGSGTQLSVL.

The chain couples TRBV29-1 to TRBJ1-1; D is unresolved. V lost 6 bases to trimming and J lost 0 bases, with 5 bases between them. The CDR3 spans 11 residues. Germline CDR1 and CDR2: SQVTM and ANQGSEA. The CDR3 spells CSVIMNTEAFF. CDR3 DNA sequence: TGCAGCGTCATTATGAACACTGAAGCTTTCTTT. The full variable domain, rest sourced from reference TRBV29-1 and TRBJ1-1, is SAVISQKPSRDICQRGTSLTIQCQVDSQVTMMFWYRQQPGQSLTLIATANQGSEATYESGFVIDKFPISRPNLTFSTLTVSNMSPEDSSIYLCSVIMNTEAFFGQGTRLTVV.

This clonotype was picked up a small number of times. J is TRBJ2-7 and V is TRBV28; TRBD1 is a possible D gene (6 bases). Deletions cut 6 bases from V and 4 bases from J, with 19 bases between. This CDR3 comprises 15 residues. Germline assignment: CDR1 MDHEN and CDR2 SYDVKM. CDR3 sequence reads: CASRGTGTSLYEQYF. Written as DNA, the CDR3 is TGTGCCAGCAGGGGTACAGGGACCTCTTTATACGAGCAGTACTTC. Supplemented by reference TRBV28 and TRBJ2-7, the full variable domain reads DVKVTQSSRYLVKRTGEKVFLECVQDMDHENMFWYRQDPGLGLRLIYFSYDVKMKEKGDIPEGYSVSREKKERFSLILESASTNQTSMYLCASRGTGTSLYEQYFGPGTRLTVT.